The subject of this entry is one T cell receptor beta chain. Its specificity is unknown. CDR3 length: 15 amino acids. Germline loops: CDR1 SGHRS, CDR2 YFSETQ. Trimming cost V 5 bases and J 5 bases, with 19 bases left between them. Vbeta (60) and Jbeta (13) primers were used in the PCR. Produced via immunoSEQ multiplex PCR; TCRdb's table is partial and in-frame only. Of over 110,000 clones listed, roughly two thirds are singletons. These data originate in a study of cytomegalovirus exposure and HLA in healthy donors. Points from the study as a whole: Analyzed later, association rates of TCRs varied across HLA loci, with DRB1 most and HLA-C fewest. Analysis was carried out at a later point, and it linked a missense DCLRE1C variant to TCR beta V- and J-gene trimming. In vitro testing confirmed a few CMV-associated chains as specific for CMV antigens.

The receptor comes from a woman aged 40 to 55 in good health and CMV-seronegative. The specimen sequenced was PBMCs. The chain uses TRBV5-1 and TRBJ1-2, with D perhaps TRBD1 (6 bases). The CDR3 reads CASSEAQGNRYGYTF. DNA for the CDR3: TGCGCCAGCAGTGAGGCACAGGGTAACAGATATGGCTACACCTTC. Using reference TRBV5-1 and TRBJ1-2 for the parts outside the CDR3, the full variable domain is KAGVTQTPRYLIKTRGQQVTLSCSPISGHRSVSWYQQTPGQGLQFLFEYFSETQRNKGNFPGRFSGRQFSNSRSEMNVSTLELGDSALYLCASSEAQGNRYGYTFGSGTRLTVV.